This TCR beta chain was captured by sequencing in a study of beta chain features in type 1 diabetes. Study-wide context: Across every sample, over 100 million sorted cells were examined in total.

Broader study findings: In all four CD4+ subsets, TCRB CDR3 length was significantly, moderately reduced in type 1 diabetes. PCR might preferentially amplify shorter templates, equally in patients and controls.

Expressed TCRB transcripts were sequenced, since all the RNA that had been isolated was reverse transcribed. Generated by immunoSEQ multiplex PCR, the TCRdb table keeps only in-frame clones and is missing some. The sample has some 280,000 clones, approximately 14% seen once; the top ten hold less than 0.02%. This clone appeared a few times. Its target is not known. Trimming cost V 2 bases and J 7 bases, with 11 bases left between them. Germline V gene sequence: CDR1 SGHDN, CDR2 FVKESK. CDR3 length: 13 amino acids. V and J are TRBV14 and TRBJ1-2; D not resolved. The clonotype was recovered from a young man with type 1 diabetes. Sequencing input: naive CD4+ T cells from blood. CDR3 region: CASSQRSLGGYTF. In DNA, the CDR3 is TGTGCCAGCAGCCAACGGAGTTTGGGTGGCTACACCTTC.